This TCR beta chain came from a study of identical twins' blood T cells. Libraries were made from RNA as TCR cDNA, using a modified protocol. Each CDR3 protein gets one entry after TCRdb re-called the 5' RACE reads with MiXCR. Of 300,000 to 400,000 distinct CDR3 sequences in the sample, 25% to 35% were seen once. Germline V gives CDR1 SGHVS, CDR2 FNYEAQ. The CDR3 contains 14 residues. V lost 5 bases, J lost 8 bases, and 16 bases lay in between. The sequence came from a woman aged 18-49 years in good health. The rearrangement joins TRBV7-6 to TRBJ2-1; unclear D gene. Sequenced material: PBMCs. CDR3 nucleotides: TGTGCCAGCAGCCCCTACGAAAAGTCCCATGAGCAGTTCTTC. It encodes CASSPYEKSHEQFF.